Listed below are T cell receptor beta chains from one sample, sequenced in a study of T cells in Graves' hyperthyroidism and ophthalmopathy. TCRdb passed the multiplex PCR reads through MiXCR, listing each CDR3 protein once. The sample comprises 350,000 to 450,000 distinct CDR3 sequences, 11% to 15% of which are singletons, and roughly 9.6% rests with the top ten. The sample comprised blood. All receptors derive from a woman aged 55-69 years with Graves' hyperthyroidism. The CDR3 runs from the conserved cysteine through the conserved F or W. Each record gives: J gene, CDR3 length, V gene, clone size, D gene, CDR3 DNA, CDR3 protein. A D gene is named only where the DNA matches it firmly. Only part of the rows carry a size: once, few, many, or a class if the clone is expanded.

j_call: TRBJ2-6; cdr3_length: 13; v_call: TRBV28; clone_size: -; d_call: TRBD1; cdr3_nt: TGTGCCAGCAGGGGACAGGGGGCCTACGTCCTGACTTTC; cdr3_aa: CASRGQGAYVLTF
j_call: TRBJ2-7; cdr3_length: 15; v_call: TRBV27; clone_size: many; d_call: -; cdr3_nt: TGTGCCAGCAGTCGGGGTGGGGCGGGAAACTACGAGCAGTACTTC; cdr3_aa: CASSRGGAGNYEQYF
j_call: TRBJ1-5; cdr3_length: 13; v_call: TRBV3-1; clone_size: few; d_call: -; cdr3_nt: TGTGCCAGCAGCCAAGGTGGTCGTCAGCCCCAGCATTTT; cdr3_aa: CASSQGGRQPQHF
j_call: TRBJ2-3; cdr3_length: 12; v_call: TRBV12-3/TRBV12-4; clone_size: -; d_call: -; cdr3_nt: TGTGCCAGCAGTTCCCGGGGAGATACGCAGTATTTT; cdr3_aa: CASSSRGDTQYF
j_call: TRBJ1-4; cdr3_length: 18; v_call: TRBV18; clone_size: few; d_call: -; cdr3_nt: TGTGCCAGCTCACCACAGATTTTAAGGACAGCCACTAATGAAAAACTGTTTTTT; cdr3_aa: CASSPQILRTATNEKLFF
j_call: TRBJ1-2; cdr3_length: 16; v_call: TRBV5-1; clone_size: few; d_call: TRBD1; cdr3_nt: TGCGCCAGCAGCCCCTGGACAGGTTCCGTAGGCTATGGCTACACCTTC; cdr3_aa: CASSPWTGSVGYGYTF
j_call: TRBJ1-1; cdr3_length: 12; v_call: TRBV10-3; clone_size: -; d_call: -; cdr3_nt: TGTACCACCTCTTATCAGAACACTGAAGCTTTCTTT; cdr3_aa: CTTSYQNTEAFF
j_call: TRBJ2-1; cdr3_length: 14; v_call: TRBV4-1; clone_size: many; d_call: -; cdr3_nt: TGCGCCAGCAGCCAAGATGGCGGGGGCGATGAGCAGTTCTTC; cdr3_aa: CASSQDGGGDEQFF
j_call: TRBJ2-5; cdr3_length: 14; v_call: TRBV6-1; clone_size: many; d_call: TRBD2; cdr3_nt: TGTGCCAGCGGCCCAGGACTAGCGGCACGTTCCCAGTACTTC; cdr3_aa: CASGPGLAARSQYF
j_call: TRBJ1-2; cdr3_length: 14; v_call: TRBV5-1; clone_size: few; d_call: TRBD1; cdr3_nt: TGCGCCAGCAGCTGGGACAGGCCCCACTATGGCTACACCTTC; cdr3_aa: CASSWDRPHYGYTF
j_call: TRBJ1-1; cdr3_length: 13; v_call: TRBV6-4; clone_size: few; d_call: -; cdr3_nt: TGTGCCAGCAGTGACCAAGGGGGCACTGAAGCTTTCTTT; cdr3_aa: CASSDQGGTEAFF
j_call: TRBJ2-7; cdr3_length: 14; v_call: TRBV7-2; clone_size: many; d_call: -; cdr3_nt: TGTGCCAGCAGCCCCAGAAGCGGATCCTACGAGCAGTACTTC; cdr3_aa: CASSPRSGSYEQYF
j_call: TRBJ2-3; cdr3_length: 14; v_call: TRBV4-1; clone_size: few; d_call: -; cdr3_nt: TGCGCCAGCAGCGGGGACCCCACGGCAGATACGCAGTATTTT; cdr3_aa: CASSGDPTADTQYF
j_call: TRBJ2-7; cdr3_length: 15; v_call: TRBV28; clone_size: many; d_call: -; cdr3_nt: TGTGCCAGCAGTTTATGGACTGGACCCTCCTACGAGCAGTACTTC; cdr3_aa: CASSLWTGPSYEQYF
j_call: TRBJ1-6; cdr3_length: 14; v_call: TRBV12-3/TRBV12-4; clone_size: many; d_call: -; cdr3_nt: TGTGCCAGCAGTTCGGAACAGGGAATGTCACCCCTCCACTTT; cdr3_aa: CASSSEQGMSPLHF
j_call: TRBJ1-3; cdr3_length: 14; v_call: TRBV7-6; clone_size: many; d_call: -; cdr3_nt: TGTGCCAGCAGCTTAGTTTCGCCTGGAAACACCATATATTTT; cdr3_aa: CASSLVSPGNTIYF
j_call: TRBJ2-4; cdr3_length: 17; v_call: TRBV6-1; clone_size: few; d_call: -; cdr3_nt: TGTGCCAGCAGCCCCCTCGTGGGGGCTTTAGCCAAAAACATTCAGTACTTC; cdr3_aa: CASSPLVGALAKNIQYF
j_call: TRBJ2-3; cdr3_length: 13; v_call: TRBV11-3; clone_size: -; d_call: TRBD2; cdr3_nt: TGTGCCAGCAGCCCCCTAGCGGGAAATACGCAGTATTTT; cdr3_aa: CASSPLAGNTQYF
j_call: TRBJ1-1; cdr3_length: 12; v_call: TRBV10-3; clone_size: few; d_call: -; cdr3_nt: TGTGCCACTCAGGGCCCGAACACTGAAGCTTTCTTT; cdr3_aa: CATQGPNTEAFF
j_call: TRBJ2-1; cdr3_length: 15; v_call: TRBV20-1; clone_size: few; d_call: TRBD2; cdr3_nt: TGCAGTGCCCCTATAGCGGGTTGGTCCTACAATGAGCAGTTCTTC; cdr3_aa: CSAPIAGWSYNEQFF
j_call: TRBJ2-7; cdr3_length: 14; v_call: TRBV18; clone_size: many; d_call: -; cdr3_nt: TGTGCCAGCTCACCAGGACATACCTCCTACGAGCAGTACTTC; cdr3_aa: CASSPGHTSYEQYF
j_call: TRBJ1-5; cdr3_length: 17; v_call: TRBV19; clone_size: -; d_call: TRBD1; cdr3_nt: TGTGCCAGTAGTATACATGACAGGGGAGGTGGCAATCAGCCCCAGCATTTT; cdr3_aa: CASSIHDRGGGNQPQHF
j_call: TRBJ2-3; cdr3_length: 17; v_call: TRBV7-7; clone_size: -; d_call: TRBD1; cdr3_nt: TGTGCTAGCAGCATAGGGACAGGGGGCGCGGACACAGATACGCAGTATTTT; cdr3_aa: CASSIGTGGADTDTQYF
j_call: TRBJ1-2; cdr3_length: 14; v_call: TRBV20-1; clone_size: many; d_call: -; cdr3_nt: TGCAGTGCTAGAGAACATCCGAAGGACTATGGCTACACCTTC; cdr3_aa: CSAREHPKDYGYTF
j_call: TRBJ1-3; cdr3_length: 17; v_call: TRBV6-5; clone_size: many; d_call: -; cdr3_nt: TGTGCCAGCAGTTACTCGATGACGGGAAGCTCTGGAAACACCATATATTTT; cdr3_aa: CASSYSMTGSSGNTIYF
j_call: TRBJ2-5; cdr3_length: 16; v_call: TRBV7-2; clone_size: few; d_call: -; cdr3_nt: TGTGCCAGCAGCTTAGCTGGGGCAGGGTTCCAAGAGACCCAGTACTTC; cdr3_aa: CASSLAGAGFQETQYF
j_call: TRBJ2-1; cdr3_length: 18; v_call: TRBV9; clone_size: -; d_call: -; cdr3_nt: TGTGCCAGCAGCGTAGTGGCGGGATTGTCGAATTCGGGGAATGAGCAGTTCTTC; cdr3_aa: CASSVVAGLSNSGNEQFF
j_call: TRBJ2-1; cdr3_length: 16; v_call: TRBV11-3; clone_size: many; d_call: -; cdr3_nt: TGTGCCAGCAGCCCAGGAGGGCCTCGGTTCTTGAATGAGCAGTTCTTC; cdr3_aa: CASSPGGPRFLNEQFF
j_call: TRBJ2-5; cdr3_length: 15; v_call: TRBV20-1; clone_size: -; d_call: -; cdr3_nt: TGCAGTGCCCCGGTAGGGGGAGGAGGTCAAGAGACCCAGTACTTC; cdr3_aa: CSAPVGGGGQETQYF
j_call: TRBJ2-1; cdr3_length: 11; v_call: TRBV4-1; clone_size: -; d_call: -; cdr3_nt: TGCGCCAGCAGCCAGGCGAATGAGCAGTTCTTC; cdr3_aa: CASSQANEQFF
j_call: TRBJ2-3; cdr3_length: 17; v_call: TRBV4-1; clone_size: -; d_call: TRBD2; cdr3_nt: TGCGCCAGCAGCCAAGATTCGACTAGCCCGAACACAGATACGCAGTATTTT; cdr3_aa: CASSQDSTSPNTDTQYF
j_call: TRBJ2-1; cdr3_length: 17; v_call: TRBV3-1; clone_size: few; d_call: TRBD2; cdr3_nt: TGTGCCAGCAGCCCTCTCCTAGCGGGAGGGGGGGGCAATGAGCAGTTCTTC; cdr3_aa: CASSPLLAGGGGNEQFF
j_call: TRBJ1-4; cdr3_length: 14; v_call: TRBV5-1; clone_size: -; d_call: TRBD1; cdr3_nt: TGCGCCAGCAGCTTGTCGGTGACAGGGGAAAAACTGTTTTTT; cdr3_aa: CASSLSVTGEKLFF
j_call: TRBJ1-1; cdr3_length: 18; v_call: TRBV6-5; clone_size: many; d_call: TRBD1; cdr3_nt: TGTGCCAGCAGTTACTCGACAGGGTCCCCCTTGAGGAACACTGAAGCTTTCTTT; cdr3_aa: CASSYSTGSPLRNTEAFF
j_call: TRBJ2-7; cdr3_length: 16; v_call: TRBV28; clone_size: many; d_call: -; cdr3_nt: TGTGCCAGCAGCTCCGCCGCAGACCTACTTCACTACGAGCAGTACTTC; cdr3_aa: CASSSAADLLHYEQYF
j_call: TRBJ2-7; cdr3_length: 14; v_call: TRBV2; clone_size: many; d_call: TRBD1; cdr3_nt: TGTGCCAGATCCGGGACAGGGTCCTCCTACGAGCAGTACTTC; cdr3_aa: CARSGTGSSYEQYF
j_call: TRBJ1-4; cdr3_length: 13; v_call: TRBV5-1; clone_size: -; d_call: -; cdr3_nt: TGCGCCAGCAGGAGGGTTGATAATGAAAAACTGTTTTTT; cdr3_aa: CASRRVDNEKLFF
j_call: TRBJ2-7; cdr3_length: 19; v_call: TRBV7-3; clone_size: many; d_call: -; cdr3_nt: TGTGCCAGCAGCCCTAAATGGGGCCGTTGGAGGACTACAAGCTACGAGCAGTACTTC; cdr3_aa: CASSPKWGRWRTTSYEQYF
j_call: TRBJ1-2; cdr3_length: 13; v_call: TRBV19; clone_size: many; d_call: -; cdr3_nt: TGTGCCAGTAGGGACCAGGGTAACTATGGCTACACCTTC; cdr3_aa: CASRDQGNYGYTF
j_call: TRBJ1-1; cdr3_length: 13; v_call: TRBV2; clone_size: -; d_call: -; cdr3_nt: TGTGCGGACACGAAGGGGGGGAACACTGAAGCTTTCTTT; cdr3_aa: CADTKGGNTEAFF
j_call: TRBJ2-5; cdr3_length: 14; v_call: TRBV29-1; clone_size: -; d_call: TRBD2; cdr3_nt: TGCAGCGTCCGACTAGCGGGAGGGCGGGAGACCCAGTACTTC; cdr3_aa: CSVRLAGGRETQYF
j_call: TRBJ2-1; cdr3_length: 13; v_call: TRBV12-3/TRBV12-4; clone_size: -; d_call: TRBD1; cdr3_nt: TGTGCCAGCAGTACAGGGGGGCCCGCTGAGCAGTTCTTC; cdr3_aa: CASSTGGPAEQFF
j_call: TRBJ2-2; cdr3_length: 13; v_call: TRBV5-5; clone_size: -; d_call: -; cdr3_nt: TGTGCCGGCAGCTTGGGCTGGACCGGGGAGCTGTTTTTT; cdr3_aa: CAGSLGWTGELFF
j_call: TRBJ1-4; cdr3_length: 13; v_call: TRBV30; clone_size: few; d_call: -; cdr3_nt: TGTGCCTGGGCAACCGGAGATAATGAAAAACTGTTTTTT; cdr3_aa: CAWATGDNEKLFF
j_call: TRBJ2-7; cdr3_length: 14; v_call: TRBV27; clone_size: few; d_call: -; cdr3_nt: TGTGCCAGCAGCCCCCGGGCCATCTCCTACGAGCAGTACTTC; cdr3_aa: CASSPRAISYEQYF
j_call: TRBJ1-4; cdr3_length: 16; v_call: TRBV12-3/TRBV12-4; clone_size: few; d_call: -; cdr3_nt: TGTGCCAGCAGCTGGGGAGCCCTGCTACGGGGTGAAAAACTGTTTTTT; cdr3_aa: CASSWGALLRGEKLFF
j_call: TRBJ2-4; cdr3_length: 17; v_call: TRBV5-6; clone_size: few; d_call: -; cdr3_nt: TGTGCCAGCAGCTTGTCTGAACGGGGCTTAGCCAAAAACATTCAGTACTTC; cdr3_aa: CASSLSERGLAKNIQYF
j_call: TRBJ2-2; cdr3_length: 15; v_call: TRBV11-2; clone_size: -; d_call: -; cdr3_nt: TGTGCCAGCAGCTTAGGGGGGGCTCGTACCGGGGAGCTGTTTTTT; cdr3_aa: CASSLGGARTGELFF
j_call: TRBJ2-7; cdr3_length: 13; v_call: TRBV30; clone_size: few; d_call: TRBD1; cdr3_nt: TGTGCCTGGAACCGGGACAGGTTAGGCGAGCAGTACTTC; cdr3_aa: CAWNRDRLGEQYF
j_call: TRBJ2-3; cdr3_length: 16; v_call: TRBV3-1; clone_size: many; d_call: TRBD2; cdr3_nt: TGTGCCAGCAGCCGCCCACTAGCGGGAGGCACAGATACGCAGTATTTT; cdr3_aa: CASSRPLAGGTDTQYF
j_call: TRBJ2-7; cdr3_length: 12; v_call: TRBV28; clone_size: many; d_call: -; cdr3_nt: TGTGCCAGCAGTTTACTTATCTACGAGCAGTACTTC; cdr3_aa: CASSLLIYEQYF
j_call: TRBJ2-1; cdr3_length: 13; v_call: TRBV12-5; clone_size: many; d_call: TRBD1; cdr3_nt: TGTGCTAGTGGCATACCCAGGGGGCGTAGGCAGTTCTTC; cdr3_aa: CASGIPRGRRQFF
j_call: TRBJ1-5; cdr3_length: 14; v_call: TRBV12-3/TRBV12-4; clone_size: many; d_call: -; cdr3_nt: TGTGCCAGCAGGAAGGCAAATAGCAATCAGCCCCAGCATTTT; cdr3_aa: CASRKANSNQPQHF
j_call: TRBJ1-5; cdr3_length: 14; v_call: TRBV24-1; clone_size: -; d_call: -; cdr3_nt: TGTGCCACCAGTACCGGGACACTCTATCAGCCCCAGCATTTT; cdr3_aa: CATSTGTLYQPQHF
j_call: TRBJ1-5; cdr3_length: 15; v_call: TRBV12-3/TRBV12-4; clone_size: many; d_call: -; cdr3_nt: TGTGCCAGCAGTTTAACTAGCTCAGGGGCCGATCCCCAGCATTTT; cdr3_aa: CASSLTSSGADPQHF